This T cell receptor beta chain emerged from a study of blood T cell repertoires in COVID-19. Study context: From the United States, Italy and Spain came samples of acute and convalescent COVID-19. PBMCs, B-cell-depleted T cells, or T cells were the source of the cDNA or gDNA that made up the material.

In the study's own analysis: Reference gene primer amplification yielded estimated nucleated cell counts. Some clones are missing from TCRdb's copy, which holds only in-frame ones; the method was immunoSEQ multiplex PCR. V and J calls and clone size follow that table, whereas D and trimming were derived from the DNA. The top ten clones hold approximately 10% of a sample with about 160,000 clones, 81% of them seen once. The sequence was collected from a man in his 60s with active or convalescent COVID-19. Sequences were obtained from peripheral blood.

CDR3 in amino acids: CASSPGRGNQPQHF. The CDR3 DNA is TGTGCCAGCAGTCCCGGGAGGGGCAATCAGCCCCAGCATTTT. This chain connects TRBV6-5 to TRBJ1-5; D is undetermined. V was clipped by 5 bases and J by 2 bases, with 10 bases between them. The CDR3 covers 14 residues. Germline assignment: CDR1 MNHEY and CDR2 SVGAGI.